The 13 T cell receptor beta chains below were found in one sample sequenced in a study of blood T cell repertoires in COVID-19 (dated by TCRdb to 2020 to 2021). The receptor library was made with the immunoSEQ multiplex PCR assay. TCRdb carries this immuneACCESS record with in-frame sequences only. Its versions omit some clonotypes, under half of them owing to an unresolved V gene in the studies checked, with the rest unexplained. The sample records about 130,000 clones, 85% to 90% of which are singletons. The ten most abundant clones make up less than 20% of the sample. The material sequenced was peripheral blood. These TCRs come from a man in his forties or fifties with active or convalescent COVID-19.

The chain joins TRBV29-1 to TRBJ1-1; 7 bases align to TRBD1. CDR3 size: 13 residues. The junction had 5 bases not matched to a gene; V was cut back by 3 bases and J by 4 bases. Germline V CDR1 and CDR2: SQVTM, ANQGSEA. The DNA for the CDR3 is TGCAGCGTTGATAGACAGGGCCTCACTGAAGCTTTCTTT. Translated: CSVDRQGLTEAFF.

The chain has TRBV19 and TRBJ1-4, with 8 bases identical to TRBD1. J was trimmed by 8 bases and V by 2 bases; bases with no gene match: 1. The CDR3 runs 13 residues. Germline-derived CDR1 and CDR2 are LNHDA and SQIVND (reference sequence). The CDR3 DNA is TGTGCCAGTAGTATACAGGGGGCCGAAAAACTGTTTTTT. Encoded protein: CASSIQGAEKLFF. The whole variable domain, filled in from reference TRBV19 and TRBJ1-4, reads DGGITQSPKYLFRKEGQNVTLSCEQNLNHDAMYWYRQDPGQGLRLIYYSQIVNDFQKGDIAEGYSVSREKKESFPLTVTSAQKNPTAFYLCASSIQGAEKLFFGSGTQLSVL.

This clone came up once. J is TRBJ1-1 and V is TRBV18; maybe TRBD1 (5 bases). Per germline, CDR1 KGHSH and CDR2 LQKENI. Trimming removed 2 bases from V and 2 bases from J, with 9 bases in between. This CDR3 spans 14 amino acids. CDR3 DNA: TGTGCCAGCTCACCATCTCAGGGAAACACTGAAGCTTTCTTT. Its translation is CASSPSQGNTEAFF.

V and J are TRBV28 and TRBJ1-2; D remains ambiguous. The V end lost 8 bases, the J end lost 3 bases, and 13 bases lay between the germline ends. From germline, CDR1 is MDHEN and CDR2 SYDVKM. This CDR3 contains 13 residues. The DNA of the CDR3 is TGTGCCAGCGAGGACTTCGGGTACTATGGCTACACCTTC. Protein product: CASEDFGYYGYTF.

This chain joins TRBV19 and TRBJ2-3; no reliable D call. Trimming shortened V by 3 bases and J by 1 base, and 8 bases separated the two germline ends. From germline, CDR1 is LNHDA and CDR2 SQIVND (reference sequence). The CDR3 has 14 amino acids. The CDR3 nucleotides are TGTGCCAGTAGTATCTCTTTTGGCACAGATACGCAGTATTTT. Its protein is CASSISFGTDTQYF.

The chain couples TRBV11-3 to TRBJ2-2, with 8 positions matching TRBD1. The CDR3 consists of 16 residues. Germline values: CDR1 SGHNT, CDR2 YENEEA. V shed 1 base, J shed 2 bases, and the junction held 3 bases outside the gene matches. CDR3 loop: CASSLGTGGNTGELFF. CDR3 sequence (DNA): TGTGCCAGCAGCTTAGGCACAGGGGGTAACACCGGGGAGCTGTTTTTT.

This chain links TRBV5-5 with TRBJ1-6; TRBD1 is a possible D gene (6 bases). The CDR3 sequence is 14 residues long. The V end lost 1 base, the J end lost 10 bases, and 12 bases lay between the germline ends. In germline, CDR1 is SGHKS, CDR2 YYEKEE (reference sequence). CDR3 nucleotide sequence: TGTGCCAGCAGCTTGACAGGGTCGTACTCACCCCTCCACTTT. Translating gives CASSLTGSYSPLHF.

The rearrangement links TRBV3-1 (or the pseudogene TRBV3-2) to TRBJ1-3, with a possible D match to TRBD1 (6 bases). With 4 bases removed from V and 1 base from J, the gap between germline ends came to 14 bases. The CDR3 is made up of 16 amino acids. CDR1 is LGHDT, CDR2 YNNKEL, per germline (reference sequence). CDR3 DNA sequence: TGTGCCAGCAGCCCACTGACAGGCTCATCTGGAAACACCATATATTTT. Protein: CASSPLTGSSGNTIYF.

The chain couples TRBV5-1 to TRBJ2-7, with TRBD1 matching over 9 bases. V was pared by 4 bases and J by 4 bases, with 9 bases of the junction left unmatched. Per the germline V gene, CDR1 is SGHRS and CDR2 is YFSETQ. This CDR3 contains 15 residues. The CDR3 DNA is TGCGCCAGCAGCAAAGGACAGGGGCTACAATACGAGCAGTACTTC. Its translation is CASSKGQGLQYEQYF.

The CDR3 reads CASKVGGRATPNEQFF. Written as DNA, the CDR3 is TGTGCCAGCAAGGTTGGCGGGAGGGCCACTCCGAATGAGCAGTTCTTC. The chain joins TRBV28 to TRBJ2-1; the match to TRBD2 covers 9 bases. Trimming took 7 bases from V and 7 from J; bases not matched to a gene: 14. This CDR3 has 16 residues. Germline values: CDR1 MDHEN, CDR2 SYDVKM.

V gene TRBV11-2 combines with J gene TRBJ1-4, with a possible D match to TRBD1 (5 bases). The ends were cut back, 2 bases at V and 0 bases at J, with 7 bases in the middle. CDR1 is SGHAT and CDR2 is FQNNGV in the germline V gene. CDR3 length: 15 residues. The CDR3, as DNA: TGTGCCAGCAGCTTATCAGGGCCAACTAATGAAAAACTGTTTTTT. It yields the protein CASSLSGPTNEKLFF.

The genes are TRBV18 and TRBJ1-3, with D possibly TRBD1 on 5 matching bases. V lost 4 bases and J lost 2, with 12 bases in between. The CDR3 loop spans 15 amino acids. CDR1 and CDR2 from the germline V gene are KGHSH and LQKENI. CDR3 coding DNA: TGTGCCAGCTCACTACCCGGGACTACTGGAAACACCATATATTTT. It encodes CASSLPGTTGNTIYF.

The CDR3 nucleotides are TGTGCCAGCAGTTTGGGGCGACCGGCCTACAATGAGCAGTTCTTC. Translated: CASSLGRPAYNEQFF. V is TRBV28 and J is TRBJ2-1; TRBD1 might be the D (5 bases). V gave up 3 bases and J gave up 2 bases, with 11 bases separating them. Looked up from germline, CDR1 is MDHEN and CDR2 is SYDVKM. CDR3 length equals 15 residues.